This entry describes one T cell receptor beta chain. Its antigen is unidentified. The source of the sample is a study of identifying expanded T cells in peripheral blood. Whole-study results and caveats: Across healthy donors, higher total template counts meant significantly greater roughly two-week count variance. Technical replicates showed about 1.1 changed clones; roughly two weeks around 15; four weeks 19.

TCRdb keeps only in-frame clones here, not all; method: immunoSEQ multiplex PCR. The sample consists of about 85,000 clones, around 90% of them appearing once. Collection occurred without any documented infections or immune events in donors. Trimming pared 5 bases from V and 4 bases from J, leaving 11 bases between. Germline V gives CDR1 MNHNY, CDR2 SVGAGI (reference sequence). This CDR3 region has 13 residues. The chain joins TRBV6-6 to TRBJ1-2, with TRBD1 as a possible D gene (6 bases). The TCR comes from a person aged 18 to 75 in good health. Sequencing was carried out using blood. The CDR3 loop reads CASSPRGSYGYTF. CDR3 nucleotides: TGTGCCAGCAGTCCCAGGGGTTCCTATGGCTACACCTTC.